This T cell receptor beta chain was sequenced during a study of early T cells in non-severe SARS-CoV-2 infection (dated by TCRdb to about 2021). For context, the study as a whole: Because TCR sequencing relied on bulk RNA taken from unsorted whole blood, pairing of alpha and beta chains was not possible.

The study was a case-control design nested within a healthcare worker cohort in London, UK, with weekly nasopharyngeal swab PCR tests and blood sampling. Healthcare workers were recruited between 23 and 31 March 2020, during the week of the UK lockdown, and were followed weekly for up to about 15 weeks. The CDR3 covers 16 residues, taking in both the cysteine and the phenylalanine. Kept here is only the CDR3 DNA, which spans 48 bases and is read in frame from base 1. CDR1 and CDR2 are read off the germline V gene as SGHRS and YFSETQ. V has 0 bases trimmed and J has 5 bases trimmed; junction bases matching no gene number 9. This clonotype was observed a handful of times. Its antigen remains unidentified. Qualities for individual bases were not recorded, and no much larger clone is one base off. Beyond this particular receptor, the publication reports: VDJdb matching was skewed toward anti-spike CD8 responses and likely underestimated virus-specific expansions, missing private and CD4 specificities.

Library generation was performed with 5' RACE. The instrument was a NextSeq 500. In the TCR library protocol, unique molecular identifiers were attached to individual cDNA molecules to correct for PCR bias and sequencing error. Sequencing covered both TCR alpha and beta chains, and within each sample the abundances of alpha and beta sequences were tightly co-correlated. The original pipeline was this. Decombinator V4 was used to perform V gene, J gene and CDR3 annotation of TCR sequences. Expanded TCRs were defined as changing significantly between any two time points under a Poisson model with p below 0.0001. TCR abundances were normalised to the total number of TCRs sequenced in each sample and reported as counts per million. TRAV1-2 paired with TRAJ12, TRAJ20 or TRAJ33 defined MAIT TCRs, while TRAV10 paired with TRAJ18 defined iNKT TCRs. VDJdb, accessed 1 November 2021, was searched for CMV, EBV and SARS-CoV-2 annotated TCRs, excluding TCRs annotated for multiple antigens. The public reads were run again by TCRdb, first through fastp at Q25 and then through MiXCR, and only productive beta chains were kept. A single entry per CDR3 protein holds the most common genes and DNA from its merged rows. In this record, the V and J calls reflect TCRdb's handling and not the investigators' own analysis. The sample profile shows about 71,000 distinct CDR3 sequences; roughly 15% of them were found once. The top ten constitute over 12% of the sample.

This receptor chain uses TRBV5-1 and TRBJ1-2, and 8 bases in between align with TRBD1. The TCR originated in an adult who was a healthcare worker with PCR-confirmed SARS-CoV-2 infection or an uninfected control (not recorded which). Input material: whole blood. The nucleotides read TGCGCCAGCAGCTTGGAGGGGGCCAGGGGGCCATATGGCTACACCTTC. Its protein is CASSLEGARGPYGYTF.